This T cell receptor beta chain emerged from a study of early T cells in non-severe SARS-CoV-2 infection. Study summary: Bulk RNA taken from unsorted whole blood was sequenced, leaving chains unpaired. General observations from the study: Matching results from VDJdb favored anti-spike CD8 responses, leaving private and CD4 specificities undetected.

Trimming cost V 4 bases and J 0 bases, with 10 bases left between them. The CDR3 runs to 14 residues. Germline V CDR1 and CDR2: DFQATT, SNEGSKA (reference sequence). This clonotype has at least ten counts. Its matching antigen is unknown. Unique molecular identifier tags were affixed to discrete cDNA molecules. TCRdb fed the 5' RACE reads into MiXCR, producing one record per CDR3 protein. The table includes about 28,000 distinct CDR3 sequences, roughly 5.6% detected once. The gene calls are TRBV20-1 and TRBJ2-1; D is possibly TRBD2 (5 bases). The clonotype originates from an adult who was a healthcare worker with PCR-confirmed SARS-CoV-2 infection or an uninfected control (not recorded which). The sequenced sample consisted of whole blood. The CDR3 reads CSATSGSSYNEQFF. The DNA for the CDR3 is TGCAGTGCTACCAGCGGAAGCTCCTACAATGAGCAGTTCTTC.